This T cell receptor beta chain was obtained from a study of quantifying T cell responses using KT2 cells. Study context: RNA was reverse transcribed with TCR alpha and beta constant-region primers.

The length of the CDR3 is 13 residues. Trimming removed 4 bases from V and 10 bases from J, with 15 bases in between. The germline CDR1 and CDR2 sequences are SGHNT and YYREEE (reference sequence). This clonotype was detected many times. An oligo carrying a UMI was ligated to the cDNA 3' end. An equimolar mix of RC1.1 and RC1.2 primed the beta chain across TRBC1 and TRBC2. Each CDR3 protein is one row after TCRdb ran MiXCR on the UMI-ligation and nested PCR reads. The sample has about 30,000 distinct CDR3 sequences; 6% to 8% are singletons. The chain employs TRBV5-4 and TRBJ2-1; no firm D call. The receptor was derived from a human donor. What was sequenced was PBMCs spiked with cells of the T cell clone KT2. The CDR3 spells CASSLHFPSEQFF. The CDR3, as DNA: TGTGCCAGCAGCCTCCATTTTCCGAGCGAGCAGTTCTTC. Drawing the rest from reference TRBV5-4 and TRBJ2-1, the complete variable domain is ETGVTQSPTHLIKTRGQQVTLRCSSQSGHNTVSWYQQALGQGPQFIFQYYREEENGRGNFPPRFSGLQFPNYSSELNVNALELDDSALYLCASSLHFPSEQFFGPGTRLTVL.